This T cell receptor beta chain was observed in a study of T cell responses to AZD1222 COVID-19 vaccine. TCRdb's copy holds only in-frame clones and misses some; the assay was immunoSEQ multiplex PCR. This sample has approximately 110,000 clones, with about 90% found just once. The study's findings and limits: Only 5 to 7 AZD1222 recipients tested seropositive at baseline. Repertoire sampling was restricted to post-peak T cell response timepoints. Donors were chiefly white British, with a greater number of females, and clonal diversity was perhaps underestimated.

Comment on this clone: Its antigen is not identified.

The CDR3 totals 13 residues. The ends were cut back, 1 base at V and 7 bases at J, with 10 bases in the middle. Germline assignment: CDR1 GTSNPN and CDR2 SVGIG (reference sequence). This TCR was sampled from an adult in good health. The chain carries TRBV30 and TRBJ1-4, with D perhaps matching TRBD1 (5 bases). The sequences come from peripheral blood, collected on day 0 of AZD1222 vaccination. CDR3 protein: CAWSESGPEKLFF. CDR3 DNA: TGTGCCTGGAGTGAATCGGGGCCTGAAAAACTGTTTTTT.